This section outlines one T cell receptor beta chain sequence together with its context. This specimen belongs to a study of T cell changes during pregnancy in multiple sclerosis. Germline CDR1 is LNHDA and CDR2 is SQIVND (reference sequence). The CDR3 runs 16 residues. The ends lost 8 bases at V and 2 bases at J; junction bases unmatched: 4. The table came from immunoSEQ multiplex PCR; TCRdb's copy has only in-frame clones and leaves some out. The repertoire holds 65,000 to 85,000 clones, with 92% as singletons. This receptor was obtained from a female donor with multiple sclerosis, enrolled in a pregnancy study. The starting material was peripheral blood, obtained after pregnancy. This chain connects TRBV19 to TRBJ2-1; 15 bases line up with TRBD2. CDR3 nucleotides: TGTGCCAGTGGACTAGCGGGAGGGCACGCCTACAATGAGCAGTTCTTC. Translated, it gives CASGLAGGHAYNEQFF.